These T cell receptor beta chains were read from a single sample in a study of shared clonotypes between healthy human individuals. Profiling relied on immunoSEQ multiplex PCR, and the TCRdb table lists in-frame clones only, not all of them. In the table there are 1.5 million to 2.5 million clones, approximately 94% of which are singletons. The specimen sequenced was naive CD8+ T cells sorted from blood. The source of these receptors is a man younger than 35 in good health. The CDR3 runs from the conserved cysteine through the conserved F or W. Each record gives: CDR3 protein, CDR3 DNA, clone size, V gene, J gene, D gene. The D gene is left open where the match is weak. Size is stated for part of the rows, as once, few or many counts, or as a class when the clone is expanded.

CASSSFSYEQYF	TGTGCCAGCAGTTCTTTCTCCTACGAGCAGTACTTC	NA	TRBV27	TRBJ2-7	NA
CASRPRDSYNEQFF	TGTGCCAGTAGGCCACGGGACAGCTACAATGAGCAGTTCTTC	NA	TRBV19	TRBJ2-1	TRBD1
CASSLSGLAGTDTQYF	TGTGCCAGCAGCTTATCCGGACTAGCTGGCACAGATACGCAGTATTTT	NA	TRBV7-9	TRBJ2-3	TRBD2
CASSEQEGWAGGLDGYTF	TGTGCCAGCAGTGAACAAGAAGGGTGGGCAGGGGGCCTCGATGGCTACACCTTC	NA	TRBV6-1	TRBJ1-2	TRBD1
CASSAPRSVNSYEQYF	TGTGCCAGCAGCGCCCCCCGGAGCGTCAACTCCTACGAGCAGTACTTC	once	TRBV7-9	TRBJ2-7	NA
CASSLGGPGRIGSGYTF	TGTGCCAGCAGCTTAGGAGGTCCAGGGAGGATCGGGAGTGGCTACACCTTC	NA	TRBV7-8	TRBJ1-2	NA
CASSQDRGEDEQYF	TGTGCCAGCAGCCAAGACAGGGGTGAAGACGAGCAGTACTTC	NA	TRBV7-9	TRBJ2-7	TRBD1
CASSFPGLAGSTDTQYF	TGTGCCAGCAGTTTCCCGGGACTAGCGGGAAGCACAGATACGCAGTATTTT	NA	TRBV27	TRBJ2-3	TRBD2
CASSHMGQGGYGYTF	TGCGCCAGCAGTCATATGGGACAGGGAGGCTATGGCTACACCTTC	NA	TRBV5-1	TRBJ1-2	TRBD1
CSVVPAGQNYGYTF	TGCAGCGTTGTGCCAGCGGGACAGAACTATGGCTACACCTTC	NA	TRBV29-1	TRBJ1-2	TRBD1
CASSSGTGGAELFF	TGCGCCAGCAGCTCGGGGACAGGGGGCGCCGAACTGTTTTTT	once	TRBV5-1	TRBJ1-4	TRBD1
CASSETSRLVFGNTEAFF	TGTGCCAGCAGTGAAACGTCGAGACTCGTCTTTGGGAACACTGAAGCTTTCTTT	NA	TRBV6-1	TRBJ1-1	NA
CASSANSGSGNTIYF	TGTGCCAGCAGCGCGAACTCAGGCTCTGGAAACACCATATATTTT	NA	TRBV6-1	TRBJ1-3	NA
CAISDLDRSYGYTF	TGTGCCATCAGTGATTTAGACAGATCGTATGGCTACACCTTC	NA	TRBV10-3	TRBJ1-2	NA
CASSQGPIPNTEAFF	TGCGCCAGCAGCCAAGGACCCATACCGAACACTGAAGCTTTCTTT	NA	TRBV4-1	TRBJ1-1	NA
CASSVGWTDSYEQYF	TGTGCCAGCAGCGTAGGGTGGACGGACTCCTACGAGCAGTACTTC	NA	TRBV9	TRBJ2-7	NA
CASSSGQGNTEAFF	TGTGCCAGCAGCTCTGGACAGGGGAACACTGAAGCTTTCTTT	NA	TRBV2	TRBJ1-1	TRBD1
CASSSPSGYTYNEQFF	TGTGCCAGCAGTTCACCTAGCGGCTACACCTACAATGAGCAGTTCTTC	NA	TRBV28	TRBJ2-1	TRBD2
CAWSVGGSPYNEQFF	TGTGCCTGGAGTGTCGGGGGAAGTCCCTACAATGAGCAGTTCTTC	NA	TRBV30	TRBJ2-1	NA
CASSSGTDTQYF	TGTGCCAGCAGCTCCGGGACAGATACGCAGTATTTT	NA	TRBV7-9	TRBJ2-3	NA
CASSLTTEGSYEQYF	TGTGCCAGCAGTTTGACAACAGAGGGCTCCTACGAGCAGTACTTC	NA	TRBV6-6	TRBJ2-7	NA
CASSLSPSGVSSYNEQFF	TGTGCCAGCAGCTTAAGTCCTAGCGGGGTGAGCTCCTACAATGAGCAGTTCTTC	NA	TRBV7-6	TRBJ2-1	TRBD2
CASSGTGYNNEQFF	TGTGCCAGCAGTGGAACAGGCTATAACAATGAGCAGTTCTTC	NA	TRBV6-1	TRBJ2-1	NA
CSVEEGSPLADTQYF	TGCAGCGTTGAAGAGGGCTCCCCCCTGGCAGATACGCAGTATTTT	NA	TRBV29-1	TRBJ2-3	NA
CASSQEKGGPYGYTF	TGCGCCAGCAGCCAAGAAAAGGGAGGGCCTTATGGCTACACCTTC	NA	TRBV4-1	TRBJ1-2	NA
CASSSVEDGYTF	TGCGCCAGCAGCTCGGTCGAGGATGGCTACACCTTC	NA	TRBV5-1	TRBJ1-2	NA
CASSELGGDYNEQFF	TGTGCCAGCAGTGAATTAGGCGGGGATTACAATGAGCAGTTCTTC	once	TRBV2	TRBJ2-1	NA
CASSLEADFYEQYF	TGTGCCAGCAGCTTGGAGGCGGATTTCTACGAGCAGTACTTC	NA	TRBV5-6	TRBJ2-7	NA